Below are 5 T cell receptor beta chains sequenced from a single sample in a study of cytomegalovirus exposure and HLA in healthy donors. The PCR was carried out with 60 Vbeta primers and 13 Jbeta primers. TCRdb's table, derived via immunoSEQ multiplex PCR, lists solely in-frame clones and lacks some. The sample yields around 200,000 clones, roughly 79% seen once. The sample taken for sequencing was PBMCs. Every receptor here comes from a man between 18 and 35 years old in good health and CMV-seronegative.

As for this clone: Germline is not matched at one junction end, which may reflect a read error. The chain joins TRBV7-7 to TRBJ2-3; a weak D match, TRBD1 (5 bases). This CDR3 comprises 14 residues. The germline gives CDR1 SSHAT, CDR2 FNYEAQ (reference sequence). CDR3 in amino acids: CASSQIDSPDTQYF. CDR3 sequence (DNA): TGTGCTAGCAGCCAAATTGACAGCCCAGATACGCAGTATTTT.

The chain links TRBV4-1 to TRBJ2-7, with D tentatively TRBD1 (6 bases). This CDR3 comprises 17 residues. Trimming shortened V by 0 bases and J by 1 base, and 16 bases separated the two germline ends. The germline V gene encodes CDR1 MGHRA and CDR2 YSYEKL. CDR3 loop: CASSQDRSGTLSYEQYF. Here the CDR3 DNA reads TGCGCCAGCAGCCAAGACCGATCCGGGACACTATCCTACGAGCAGTACTTC.

The V gene is TRBV5-4, the J gene TRBJ2-7; perhaps TRBD1 as D (5 bases). In germline, CDR1 is SGHNT, CDR2 YYREEE (reference sequence). The CDR3 is 15 amino acids. Trimming shortened V by 0 bases and J by 0 bases, and 10 bases separated the two germline ends. The CDR3 loop is CASSLAGPLSYEQYF. The CDR3 DNA follows: TGTGCCAGCAGCTTGGCAGGGCCTCTCTCCTACGAGCAGTACTTC.

This sequence joins TRBV27 and TRBJ1-2; TRBD1 matches at 12 bases. CDR3 length equals 13 residues. Germline lookup yields CDR1 MNHEY and CDR2 SMNVEV (reference sequence). V lost 6 bases, J lost 8 bases, and 4 bases stayed unmatched. Written as DNA, the CDR3 is TGTGCCAGCAGCCCCGGGACAGGGGGCGGCTACACCTTC. This encodes CASSPGTGGGYTF.

The chain's CDR3 is CASSYSGQVRQGYTF. The CDR3 region has the DNA TGTGCCAGCAGTTACTCGGGACAGGTTCGTCAAGGCTACACCTTC. V usage is TRBV6-5 and J usage is TRBJ1-2; 8 bases fit TRBD1. V lost 0 bases, J lost 8 bases, and 8 bases stayed unmatched. Germline V CDR1 and CDR2: MNHEY, SVGAGI. This CDR3 contains 15 residues.